The entry that follows covers one T cell receptor (beta chain) sequence. Its cognate antigen is unknown. V was pared by 5 bases and J by 3 bases, with 8 bases of the junction left unmatched. The CDR3 is 16 residues long. The V gene's germline CDR1 is SGHAT and CDR2 FQNNGV. Method: immunoSEQ multiplex PCR; TCRdb's copy keeps in-frame clones and lacks some. The sample holds just under 80,000 clones, around four fifths seen once. These data belong to a study of OX40 agonist ivuxolimab in advanced cancers. Study-level findings and limits: Among the lowest peripheral clonal expansion occurred in 0.1-3.0 mg/kg partial responders. Low normalized T-cell clonal expansion was additionally recorded for some nonresponders.

The receptor was isolated from an adult with an advanced solid tumor such as melanoma, head and neck, liver or kidney cancer. J is TRBJ2-2 and V is TRBV11-2, with TRBD2 matching over 8 bases. Source: CD4+ or CD8+ T cells sorted from blood, taken in a trial of the OX40 agonist ivuxolimab. Here the CDR3 DNA reads TGTGCCAGCAGCCCCCGCGGGGGGAGGGACACCGGGGAGCTGTTTTTT. It codes for CASSPRGGRDTGELFF.